A single sample gave rise to the 15 T cell receptor beta chains below, sequenced in a study of T-cell reconstitution after alpha-beta-depleted transplantation in children. It was with unique molecular identifiers that the TCRbeta library was prepared. TCRdb independently ran MiXCR on the PCR reads; one entry per CDR3 protein. This sample has some 200,000 distinct CDR3 sequences, with about 11% found just once. The material was PBMCs, obtained before TCRalphabeta/CD19-depleted stem cell transplant. All receptors derive from a child younger than two with acute myeloid leukemia, due to receive a stem cell transplant.

This clonotype occurred many times. This rearrangement joins TRBV6-1 to TRBJ2-7, with TRBD2 identical over 13 bases. Germline V gives CDR1 MNHNS, CDR2 SASEGT. CDR3 length: 15 residues. The V gene end was trimmed by 6 bases and the J gene end by 0 bases; junction bases not matched to a gene: 2. This chain's CDR3 is CASRRTSGSSYEQYF. CDR3 sequence (DNA): TGTGCCAGCAGGCGGACTAGCGGGAGCTCCTACGAGCAGTACTTC.

This clonotype was seen ten or more times. The CDR3 region has the DNA TGTGCCAGCATACCGACAGGTAGGGCCTATGGCTACACCTTC. Protein product: CASIPTGRAYGYTF. The chain couples TRBV28 to TRBJ1-2; perhaps TRBD1 as D (6 bases). Germline V gene sequence: CDR1 MDHEN, CDR2 SYDVKM. CDR3 length: 14 residues. The V end lost 7 bases, the J end lost 4 bases, and 16 bases lay between the germline ends.

This clonotype was counted ten times or more. The rearrangement joins TRBV6-5 to TRBJ2-7; D gene uncertain. Germline CDR1 MNHEY, CDR2 SVGAGI. CDR3 length: 14 residues. Trimming shortened V by 4 bases and J by 2 bases, and 12 bases separated the two germline ends. This CDR3 is CASSSLSRTYEQYF. The CDR3 DNA follows: TGTGCCAGCAGTTCGCTGAGTAGGACCTACGAGCAGTACTTC.

This clonotype occurred many times. The rearrangement joins TRBV5-1 to TRBJ2-3, with 7 bases identical to TRBD1. CDR1 is SGHRS and CDR2 is YFSETQ in the germline V gene. V lost 2 bases, J lost 5 bases, and 5 bases stayed unmatched. The CDR3 contains 14 residues. The DNA for the CDR3 is TGCGCCAGCAGCTTAGGACAGGAGGTAGATACGCAGTATTTT. Its translation is CASSLGQEVDTQYF.

The chain joins TRBV7-2 to TRBJ2-7; D might be TRBD1 (5 bases). Germline CDR1 and CDR2: SGHTA and FQGNSA. V was cut by 7 bases and J by 8 bases, with 18 bases left in between. The CDR3 has 13 residues. In nucleotides, the CDR3 is TGTGCCAGCACCTTCCTTATGATGGACAAGCAGTACTTC. Its protein product is CASTFLMMDKQYF.

This clonotype was detected only once. With a much larger clone just one base away, this may be a read error. The rearrangement uses TRBV12-3 or TRBV12-4 and TRBJ2-3; a weak D match, TRBD2 (7 bases). The CDR3 is made up of 14 amino acids. The CDR3 protein is CASRPPGGPDAQYF. CDR3 DNA sequence: TGTGCCAGCAGGCCGCCGGGGGGCCCAGATGCGCAGTATTTT.

This clonotype was detected many times. This sequence joins TRBV12-3 or TRBV12-4 and TRBJ2-2; 8 positions agree with TRBD2. This CDR3 is 17 amino acids long. The ends lost 6 bases at V and 2 bases at J; junction bases unmatched: 11. CDR3 coding DNA: TGTGCCAGCAGCTTCGATAGGACTAGCCTTAACACCGGGGAGCTGTTTTTT. It encodes CASSFDRTSLNTGELFF.

This clonotype was found many times. J is TRBJ1-1 and V is TRBV30, with 8 bases that match TRBD1. V lost 0 bases, J lost 3 bases, and 6 bases stayed unmatched. Germline lookup yields CDR1 GTSNPN and CDR2 SVGIG (reference sequence). There are 15 residues in the CDR3. The CDR3, as DNA: TGTGCCTGGAGTGTTCGGACAGGGTACTACACTGAAGCTTTCTTT. Translating it yields CAWSVRTGYYTEAFF. The whole variable domain, filled in from reference TRBV30 and TRBJ1-1, reads SQTIHQWPATLVQPVGSPLSLECTVEGTSNPNLYWYRQAAGRGLQLLFYSVGIGQISSEVPQNLSASRPQDRQFILSSKKLLLSDSGFYLCAWSVRTGYYTEAFFGQGTRLTVV.

Ten or more counts support this clonotype. This rearrangement joins TRBV29-1 to TRBJ1-3; 7 nucleotides match TRBD1. Germline values: CDR1 SQVTM, CDR2 ANQGSEA. V was clipped by 6 bases and J by 3 bases; unmatched bases: 5. There are 13 residues in the CDR3. This chain's CDR3 is CSVTGYGGNTIYF. The DNA for the CDR3 is TGCAGCGTGACAGGGTATGGTGGAAACACCATATATTTT.

Many counts were recorded for this clonotype. This chain connects TRBV29-1 to TRBJ1-1; unclear D gene. V lost 7 bases to trimming and J lost 3 bases, with 12 bases between them. Germline loops: CDR1 SQVTM, CDR2 ANQGSEA. The CDR3 extends over 12 amino acids. The CDR3 loop reads CSDRRRDTEAFF. The CDR3 nucleotides are TGCAGCGATAGGAGGAGGGACACTGAAGCTTTCTTT.

Concerning this clonotype: A much more abundant neighbour one base away suggests this may be a read error. J is TRBJ1-1 and V is TRBV10-3; D might be TRBD1 (6 bases). The CDR3 contains 13 residues. Germline values: CDR1 ENHRY, CDR2 SYGVKD. V dropped 4 bases and J dropped 8 bases, with 14 bases sitting between them. The CDR3 region is CAISGRDMVEAFF. In nucleotides, the CDR3 is TGTGCCATCAGTGGTCGGGACATGGTCGAAGCTTTCTTT.

This clonotype has a count of ten or more. The V and J genes are TRBV5-1 and TRBJ2-3; 15 bases align to TRBD2. This CDR3 comprises 15 residues. The ends lost 4 bases at V and 6 bases at J; junction bases unmatched: 3. CDR1 and CDR2 (germline): SGHRS, YFSETQ. CDR3 protein: CASSAGTSGRDTQYF. The CDR3 DNA reads as TGCGCCAGCAGCGCCGGGACTAGCGGGAGGGATACGCAGTATTTT.

There are many counts of this clonotype. The chain carries TRBV7-2 and TRBJ2-4; weak D call: TRBD2 (5 bases). With 1 base removed from V and 7 bases from J, the gap between germline ends came to 11 bases. Per the germline V gene, CDR1 is SGHTA and CDR2 is FQGNSA. There are 14 residues in the CDR3. The CDR3: CASSLGTSENIQYF. The CDR3 coding sequence is TGTGCCAGCAGCTTAGGGACTTCAGAGAACATTCAGTACTTC.

The table lists this clonotype with many counts. The chain combines TRBV12-3 or TRBV12-4 with TRBJ1-1; tentative D call: TRBD1 (5 bases). V shed 6 bases and J shed 3 bases, with 14 bases lying between them. The CDR3 totals 14 residues. CDR3 DNA: TGTGCCAGCAGAAGGGACGAAGAGGACACTGAAGCTTTCTTT. Translating it yields CASRRDEEDTEAFF.

This clonotype was picked up one time. This may come from a read error, since a much larger clone is one base off. The V gene is TRBV7-9, the J gene TRBJ2-4, with a possible D match to TRBD2 (5 bases). V was trimmed by 0 bases and J by 9 bases, leaving 12 bases between them. The germline V gene has CDR1 SEHNR and CDR2 FQNEAQ (reference sequence). The CDR3 runs 14 residues. CDR3 in DNA: TGTGCCAGCAGCTTAGCGGGCCCCGGGATCATTCAGTACTTC. Amino acid sequence: CASSLAGPGIIQYF.